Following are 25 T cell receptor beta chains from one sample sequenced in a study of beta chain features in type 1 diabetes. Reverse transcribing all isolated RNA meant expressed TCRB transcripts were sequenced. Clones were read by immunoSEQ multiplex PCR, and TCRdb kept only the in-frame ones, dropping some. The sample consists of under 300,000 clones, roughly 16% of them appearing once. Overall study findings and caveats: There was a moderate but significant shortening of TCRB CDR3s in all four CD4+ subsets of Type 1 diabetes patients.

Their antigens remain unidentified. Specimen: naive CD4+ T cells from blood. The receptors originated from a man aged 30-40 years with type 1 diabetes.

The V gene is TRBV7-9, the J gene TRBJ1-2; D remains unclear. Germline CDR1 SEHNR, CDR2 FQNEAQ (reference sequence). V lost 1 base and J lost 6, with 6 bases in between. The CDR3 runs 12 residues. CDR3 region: CASSLGENGYTF. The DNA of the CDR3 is TGTGCCAGCAGCTTAGGGGAAAATGGCTACACCTTC.

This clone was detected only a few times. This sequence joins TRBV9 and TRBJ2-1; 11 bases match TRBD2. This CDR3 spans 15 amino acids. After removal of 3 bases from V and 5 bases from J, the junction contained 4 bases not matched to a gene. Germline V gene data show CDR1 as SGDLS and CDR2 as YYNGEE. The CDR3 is CASSATSGMNNEQFF. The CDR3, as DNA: TGTGCCAGCAGCGCGACTAGCGGGATGAACAATGAGCAGTTCTTC.

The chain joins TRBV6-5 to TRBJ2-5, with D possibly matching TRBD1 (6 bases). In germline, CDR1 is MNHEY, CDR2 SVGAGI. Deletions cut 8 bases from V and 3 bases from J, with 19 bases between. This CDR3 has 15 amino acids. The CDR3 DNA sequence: TGTGCCAGCTCCTCCGTCGGGGACACCGAAGAGACCCAGTACTTC. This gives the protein CASSSVGDTEETQYF.

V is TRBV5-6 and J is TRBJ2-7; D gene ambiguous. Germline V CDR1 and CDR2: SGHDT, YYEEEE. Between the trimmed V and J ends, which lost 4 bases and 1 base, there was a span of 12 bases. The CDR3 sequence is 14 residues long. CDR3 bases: TGTGCCAGCAGCCCAAATCCCCCTTCCTACGAGCAGTACTTC. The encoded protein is CASSPNPPSYEQYF.

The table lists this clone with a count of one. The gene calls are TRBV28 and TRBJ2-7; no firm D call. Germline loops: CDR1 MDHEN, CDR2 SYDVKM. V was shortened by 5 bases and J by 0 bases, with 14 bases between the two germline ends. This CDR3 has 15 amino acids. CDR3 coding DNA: TGTGCCAGCAGTGAAATTGAAGTGGGCTCCTACGAGCAGTACTTC. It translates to CASSEIEVGSYEQYF.

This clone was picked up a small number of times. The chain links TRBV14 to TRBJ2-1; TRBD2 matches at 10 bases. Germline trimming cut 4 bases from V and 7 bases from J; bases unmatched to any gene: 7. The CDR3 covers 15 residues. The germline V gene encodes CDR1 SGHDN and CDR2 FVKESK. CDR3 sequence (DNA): TGTGCCAGCAGCCTACTTGGACTAGCGGTTAATGAGCAGTTCTTC. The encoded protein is CASSLLGLAVNEQFF.

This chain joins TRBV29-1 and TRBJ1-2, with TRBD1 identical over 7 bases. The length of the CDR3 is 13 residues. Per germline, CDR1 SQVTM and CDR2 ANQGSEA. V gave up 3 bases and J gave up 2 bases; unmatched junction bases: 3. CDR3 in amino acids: CSVEETGNYGYTF. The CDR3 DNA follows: TGCAGCGTTGAGGAGACAGGGAACTATGGCTACACCTTC. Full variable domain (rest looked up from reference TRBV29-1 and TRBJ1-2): SAVISQKPSRDICQRGTSLTIQCQVDSQVTMMFWYRQQPGQSLTLIATANQGSEATYESGFVIDKFPISRPNLTFSTLTVSNMSPEDSSIYLCSVEETGNYGYTFGSGTRLTVV.

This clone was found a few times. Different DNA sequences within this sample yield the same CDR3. CDR3 bases: TGTGCCAGCAGTCGACAGGGCTACGAGCAGTACTTC. Its translation is CASSRQGYEQYF. The chain couples TRBV28 to TRBJ2-7, with 7 bases lining up with TRBD1. CDR3 length: 12 amino acids. Trimming took 5 bases from V and 3 from J; bases not matched to a gene: 1. Germline-derived CDR1 and CDR2 are MDHEN and SYDVKM. The full variable domain, rest sourced from reference TRBV28 and TRBJ2-7, is DVKVTQSSRYLVKRTGEKVFLECVQDMDHENMFWYRQDPGLGLRLIYFSYDVKMKEKGDIPEGYSVSREKKERFSLILESASTNQTSMYLCASSRQGYEQYFGPGTRLTVT.

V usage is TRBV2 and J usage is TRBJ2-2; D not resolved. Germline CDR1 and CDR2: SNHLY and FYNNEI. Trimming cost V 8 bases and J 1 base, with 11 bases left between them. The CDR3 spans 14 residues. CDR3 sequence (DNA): TGTGCCAGCGGCGGATACCGGAACACCGGGGAGCTGTTTTTT. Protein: CASGGYRNTGELFF. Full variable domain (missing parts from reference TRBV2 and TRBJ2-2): EPEVTQTPSHQVTQMGQEVILRCVPISNHLYFYWYRQILGQKVEFLVSFYNNEISEKSEIFDDQFSVERPDGSNFTLKIRSTKLEDSAMYFCASGGYRNTGELFFGEGSRLTVL.

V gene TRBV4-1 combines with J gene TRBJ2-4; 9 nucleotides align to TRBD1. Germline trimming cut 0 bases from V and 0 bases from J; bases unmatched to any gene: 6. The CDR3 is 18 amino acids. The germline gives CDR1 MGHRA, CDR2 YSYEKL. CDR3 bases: TGCGCCAGCAGCCAAGAGGGAGGGACAGGGCTAGCCAAAAACATTCAGTACTTC. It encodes CASSQEGGTGLAKNIQYF.

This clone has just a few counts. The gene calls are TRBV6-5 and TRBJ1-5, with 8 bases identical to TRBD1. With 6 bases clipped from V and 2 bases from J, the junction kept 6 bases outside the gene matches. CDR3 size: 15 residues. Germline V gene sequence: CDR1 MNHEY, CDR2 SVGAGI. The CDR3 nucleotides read TGTGCCAGCAGATCGACAGGGGCTGGCAATCAGCCCCAGCATTTT. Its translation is CASRSTGAGNQPQHF.

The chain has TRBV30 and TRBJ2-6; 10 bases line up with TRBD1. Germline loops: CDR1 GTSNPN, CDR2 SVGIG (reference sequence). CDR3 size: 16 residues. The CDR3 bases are TGTGCGGGAGGACAGGGGGTGTCCTCTGGGGCCAACGTCCTGACTTTC. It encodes CAGGQGVSSGANVLTF.

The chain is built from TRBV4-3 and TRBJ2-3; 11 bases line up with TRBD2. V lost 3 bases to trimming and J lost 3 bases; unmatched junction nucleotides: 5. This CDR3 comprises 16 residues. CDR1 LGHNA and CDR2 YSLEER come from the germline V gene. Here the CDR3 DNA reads TGCGCCAGCAGCCACAGTCTAGCGGGAGGAACAGATACGCAGTATTTT. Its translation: CASSHSLAGGTDTQYF.

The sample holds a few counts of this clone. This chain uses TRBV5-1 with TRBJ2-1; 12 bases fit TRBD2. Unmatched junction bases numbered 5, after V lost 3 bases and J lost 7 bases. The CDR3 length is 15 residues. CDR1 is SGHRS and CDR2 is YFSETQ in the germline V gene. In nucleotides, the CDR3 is TGCGCCAGCAGCTATCTAGCGGGAGGGCCGAATGAGCAGTTCTTC. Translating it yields CASSYLAGGPNEQFF. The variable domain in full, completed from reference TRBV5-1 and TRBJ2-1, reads KAGVTQTPRYLIKTRGQQVTLSCSPISGHRSVSWYQQTPGQGLQFLFEYFSETQRNKGNFPGRFSGRQFSNSRSEMNVSTLELGDSALYLCASSYLAGGPNEQFFGPGTRLTVL.

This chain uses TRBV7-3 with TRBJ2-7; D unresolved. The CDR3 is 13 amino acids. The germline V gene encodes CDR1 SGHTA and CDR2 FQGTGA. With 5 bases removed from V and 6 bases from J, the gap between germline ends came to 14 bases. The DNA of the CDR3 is TGTGCCAGCAGCGTAAACCTACAGAGCGAGCAGTACTTC. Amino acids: CASSVNLQSEQYF.

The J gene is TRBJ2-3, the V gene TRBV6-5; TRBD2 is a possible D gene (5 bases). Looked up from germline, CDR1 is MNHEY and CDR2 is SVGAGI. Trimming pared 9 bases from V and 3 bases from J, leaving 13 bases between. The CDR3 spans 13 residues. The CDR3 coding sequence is TGTGCCAGTAAAAGGACTGGTACAGATACGCAGTATTTT. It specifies CASKRTGTDTQYF.

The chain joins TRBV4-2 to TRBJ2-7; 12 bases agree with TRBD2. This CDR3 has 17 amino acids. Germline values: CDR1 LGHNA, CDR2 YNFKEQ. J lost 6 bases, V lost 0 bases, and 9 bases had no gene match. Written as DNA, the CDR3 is TGTGCCAGCAGCCAAGATGAATTAACTAGCGGGAGGAGCGAGCAGTACTTC. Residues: CASSQDELTSGRSEQYF.

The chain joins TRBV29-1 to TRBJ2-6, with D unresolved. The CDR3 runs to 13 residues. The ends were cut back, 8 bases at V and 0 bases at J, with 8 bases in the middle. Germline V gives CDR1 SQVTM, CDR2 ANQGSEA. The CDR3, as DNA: TGCAGCACCCAACCCTCTGGGGCCAACGTCCTGACTTTC. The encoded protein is CSTQPSGANVLTF.

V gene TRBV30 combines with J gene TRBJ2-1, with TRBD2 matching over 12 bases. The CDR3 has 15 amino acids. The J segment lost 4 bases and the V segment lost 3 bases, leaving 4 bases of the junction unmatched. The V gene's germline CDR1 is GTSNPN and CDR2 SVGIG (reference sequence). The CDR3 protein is CAWSAGTSGYNEQFF. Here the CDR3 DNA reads TGTGCCTGGAGCGCCGGGACTAGCGGGTACAATGAGCAGTTCTTC.

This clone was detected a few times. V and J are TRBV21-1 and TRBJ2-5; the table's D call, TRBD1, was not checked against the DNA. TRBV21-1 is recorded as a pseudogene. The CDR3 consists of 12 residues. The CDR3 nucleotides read TGTGCCAGCCCCGACAGTCAAGAGACCCAGTACTTC. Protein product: CASPDSQETQYF.

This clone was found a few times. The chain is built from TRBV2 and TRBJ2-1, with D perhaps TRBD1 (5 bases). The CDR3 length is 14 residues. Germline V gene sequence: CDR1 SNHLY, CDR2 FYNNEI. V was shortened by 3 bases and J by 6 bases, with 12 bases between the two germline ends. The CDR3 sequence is CASSEGQTVNEQFF. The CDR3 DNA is TGTGCCAGCAGTGAGGGGCAAACCGTCAATGAGCAGTTCTTC.

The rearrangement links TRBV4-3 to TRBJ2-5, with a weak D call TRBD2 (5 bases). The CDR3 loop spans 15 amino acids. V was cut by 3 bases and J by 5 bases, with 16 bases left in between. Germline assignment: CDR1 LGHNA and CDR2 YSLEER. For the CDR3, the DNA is TGCGCCAGCAGCCACCTCGGTCAGGAGGCCGAGACCCAGTACTTC. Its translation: CASSHLGQEAETQYF.

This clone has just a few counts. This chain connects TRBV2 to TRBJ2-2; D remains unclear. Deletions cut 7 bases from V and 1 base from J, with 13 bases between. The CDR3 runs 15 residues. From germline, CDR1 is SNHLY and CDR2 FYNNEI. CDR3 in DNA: TGTGCCAGCATGAAGGCAGACCAGAACACCGGGGAGCTGTTTTTT. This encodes CASMKADQNTGELFF.

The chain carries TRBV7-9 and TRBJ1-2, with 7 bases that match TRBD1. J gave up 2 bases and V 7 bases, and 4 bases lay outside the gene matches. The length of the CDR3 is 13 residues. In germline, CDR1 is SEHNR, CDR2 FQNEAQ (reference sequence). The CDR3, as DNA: TGTGCCAGCAACCCGACAGGGAACTATGGCTACACCTTC. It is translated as CASNPTGNYGYTF. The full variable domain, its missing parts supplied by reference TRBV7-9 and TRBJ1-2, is DTGVSQNPRHKITKRGQNVTFRCDPISEHNRLYWYRQTLGQGPEFLTYFQNEAQLEKSRLLSDRFSAERPKGSFSTLEIQRTEQGDSAMYLCASNPTGNYGYTFGSGTRLTVV.

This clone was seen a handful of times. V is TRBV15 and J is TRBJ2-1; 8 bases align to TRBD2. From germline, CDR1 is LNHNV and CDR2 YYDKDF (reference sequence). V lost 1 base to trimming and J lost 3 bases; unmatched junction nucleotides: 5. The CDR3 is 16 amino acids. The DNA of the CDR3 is TGTGCCACCAGCAGAGGGGGCGGGAGGCTCTACAATGAGCAGTTCTTC. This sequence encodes CATSRGGGRLYNEQFF. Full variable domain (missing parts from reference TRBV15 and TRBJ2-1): DAMVIQNPRYQVTQFGKPVTLSCSQTLNHNVMYWYQQKSSQAPKLLFHYYDKDFNNEADTPDNFQSRRPNTSFCFLDIRSPGLGDTAMYLCATSRGGGRLYNEQFFGPGTRLTVL.